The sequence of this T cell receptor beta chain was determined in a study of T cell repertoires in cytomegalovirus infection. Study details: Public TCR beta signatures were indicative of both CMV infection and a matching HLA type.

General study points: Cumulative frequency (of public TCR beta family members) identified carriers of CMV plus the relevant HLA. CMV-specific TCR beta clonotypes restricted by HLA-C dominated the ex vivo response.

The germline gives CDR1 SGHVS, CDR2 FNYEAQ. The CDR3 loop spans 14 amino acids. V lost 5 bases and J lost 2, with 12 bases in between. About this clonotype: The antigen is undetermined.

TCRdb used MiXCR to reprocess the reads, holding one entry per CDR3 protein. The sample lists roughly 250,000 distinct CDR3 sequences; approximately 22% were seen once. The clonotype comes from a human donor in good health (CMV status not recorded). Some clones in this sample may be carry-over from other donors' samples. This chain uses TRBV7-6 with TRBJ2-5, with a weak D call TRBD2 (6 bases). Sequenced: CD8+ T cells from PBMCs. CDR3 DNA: TGTGCCAGCAGCCCGGGACTCATACAAGAGACCCAGTACTTC. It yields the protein CASSPGLIQETQYF. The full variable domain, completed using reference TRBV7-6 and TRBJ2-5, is GAGVSQSPRYKVTKRGQDVALRCDPISGHVSLYWYRQALGQGPEFLTYFNYEAQQDKSGLPNDRFSAERPEGSISTLTIQRTEQRDSAMYRCASSPGLIQETQYFGPGTRLLVL.